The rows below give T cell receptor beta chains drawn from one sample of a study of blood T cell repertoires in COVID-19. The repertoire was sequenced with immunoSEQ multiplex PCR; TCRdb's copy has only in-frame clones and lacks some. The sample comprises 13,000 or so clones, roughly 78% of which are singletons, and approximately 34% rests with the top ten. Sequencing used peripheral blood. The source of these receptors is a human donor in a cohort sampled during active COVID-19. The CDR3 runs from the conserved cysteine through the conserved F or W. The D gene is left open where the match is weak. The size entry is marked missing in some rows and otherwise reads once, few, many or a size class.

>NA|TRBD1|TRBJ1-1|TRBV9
TGTGCCAGCAGCGTAGGACAGGGAAAAGCTTTCTTT
CASSVGQGKAFF
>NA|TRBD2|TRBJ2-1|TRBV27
TGTGCCAGCAAACTAGCGGGCCCGTACTACAATGAGCAGTTCTTC
CASKLAGPYYNEQFF
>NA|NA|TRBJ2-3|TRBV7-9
TGTGCCAGCAGCTCAAGGGGTAGTGTTACGCAGTATTTT
CASSSRGSVTQYF
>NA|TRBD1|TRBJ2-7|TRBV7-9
TGTGCCAGCAGCCTACGACAGGGGCCAAAGCTGGGCGAGCAGTACTTC
CASSLRQGPKLGEQYF
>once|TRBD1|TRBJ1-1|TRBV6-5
TGTGCCAGCAGTCTACAGGGGGCAACTGAAGCTTTCTTT
CASSLQGATEAFF
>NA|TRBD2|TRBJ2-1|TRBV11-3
TGTGCCAGCAGCTTCAGCGGGGCTGGTGAGCAGTTCTTC
CASSFSGAGEQFF
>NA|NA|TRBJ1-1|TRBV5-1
TGCGCCAGCAGCGCAGACAGGAACACTGAAGCTTTCTTT
CASSADRNTEAFF
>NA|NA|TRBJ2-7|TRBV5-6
TGTGCCAGCAGTCGCCGCGGTATAGGTAGCTACGAGCAGTACTTC
CASSRRGIGSYEQYF
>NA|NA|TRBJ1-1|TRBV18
TGTGCCAGCTCACCAGCGGGACGAAACACTGAAGCTTTCTTT
CASSPAGRNTEAFF
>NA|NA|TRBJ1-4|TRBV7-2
TGTGCCAGCAGCTTAGCGGTGTTCGGGGAAAAACTGTTTTTT
CASSLAVFGEKLFF
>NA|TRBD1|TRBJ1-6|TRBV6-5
TGTGCCAGCAGTCTACAGGGGAACCCTGATTCACCCCTCCACTTT
CASSLQGNPDSPLHF
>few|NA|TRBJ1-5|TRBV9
TGTGCCAGCAGCGCGGGACTTTTTCAGCCCCAGCATTTT
CASSAGLFQPQHF